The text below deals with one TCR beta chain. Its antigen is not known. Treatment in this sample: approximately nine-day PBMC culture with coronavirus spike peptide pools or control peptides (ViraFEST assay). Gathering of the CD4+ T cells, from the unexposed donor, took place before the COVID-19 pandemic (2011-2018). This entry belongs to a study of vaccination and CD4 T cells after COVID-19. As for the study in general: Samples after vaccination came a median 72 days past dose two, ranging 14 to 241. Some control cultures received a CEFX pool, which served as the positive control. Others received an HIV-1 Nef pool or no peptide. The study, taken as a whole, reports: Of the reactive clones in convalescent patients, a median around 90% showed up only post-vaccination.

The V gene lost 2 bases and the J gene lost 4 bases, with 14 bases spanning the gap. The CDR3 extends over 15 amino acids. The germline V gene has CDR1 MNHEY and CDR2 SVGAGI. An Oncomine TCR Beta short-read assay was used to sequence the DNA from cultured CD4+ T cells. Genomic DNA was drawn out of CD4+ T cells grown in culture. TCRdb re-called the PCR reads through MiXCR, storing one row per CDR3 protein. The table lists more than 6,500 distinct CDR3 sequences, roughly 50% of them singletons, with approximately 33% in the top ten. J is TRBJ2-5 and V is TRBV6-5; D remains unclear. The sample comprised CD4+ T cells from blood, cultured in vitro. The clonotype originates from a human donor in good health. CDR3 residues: CASSYGSEVAETQYF. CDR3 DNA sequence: TGTGCCAGCAGTTACGGATCAGAGGTGGCAGAGACCCAGTACTTC.